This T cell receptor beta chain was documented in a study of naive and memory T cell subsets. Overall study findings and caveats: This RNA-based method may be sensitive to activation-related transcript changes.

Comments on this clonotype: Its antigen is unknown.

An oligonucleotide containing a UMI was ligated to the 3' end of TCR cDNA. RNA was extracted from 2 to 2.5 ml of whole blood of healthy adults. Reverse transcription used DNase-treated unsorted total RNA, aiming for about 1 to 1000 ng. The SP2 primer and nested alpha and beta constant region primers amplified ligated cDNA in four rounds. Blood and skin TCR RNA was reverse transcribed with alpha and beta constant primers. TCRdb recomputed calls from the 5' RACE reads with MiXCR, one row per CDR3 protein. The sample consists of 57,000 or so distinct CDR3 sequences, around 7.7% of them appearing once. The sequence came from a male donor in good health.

CDR3 bases: TGTGCCAGCAGCTTAGGGGGAGAGCAGACCCAGTACTTC. Amino acids: CASSLGGEQTQYF. V is TRBV7-9 and J is TRBJ2-5; the D gene is possibly TRBD2 (5 bases). Germline CDR1 reads SEHNR; CDR2 reads FQNEAQ (reference sequence). V shed 1 base and J shed 6 bases, with 9 bases lying between them. This CDR3 has 13 amino acids. The full variable domain, rest sourced from reference TRBV7-9 and TRBJ2-5, is DTGVSQNPRHKITKRGQNVTFRCDPISEHNRLYWYRQTLGQGPEFLTYFQNEAQLEKSRLLSDRFSAERPKGSFSTLEIQRTEQGDSAMYLCASSLGGEQTQYFGPGTRLLVL.